The TCR beta chain described here comes from a study of T-cell memory formation after mild COVID-19. General study points: Whether second-wave clones peaking at day 37 were SARS-CoV-2 specific went unconfirmed.

This clonotype was recorded many times. Its specificity is unknown. TCRdb used MiXCR to reprocess the 5' RACE reads, holding one entry per CDR3 protein. The data contain roughly 150,000 distinct CDR3 sequences, 10% to 15% of them singletons. The trim removed 6 bases at V and 2 bases at J, leaving 1 base unmatched. This CDR3 spans 13 amino acids. CDR1 and CDR2 (germline): WSHSY, SAAADI. Input material: PBMCs or a T cell subset sorted from them (not recorded which). The receptor comes from a man between 18 and 35 years old who had mild COVID-19 (a few samples of this study predate the infection). Cell type and time point are not known. The chain has TRBV10-2 and TRBJ2-7, with 10 bases lining up with TRBD2. This chain's CDR3 is CASRTSGAYEQYF. DNA for the CDR3: TGCGCCAGCAGAACTAGCGGGGCCTACGAGCAGTACTTC.